One T cell receptor beta chain is described in this entry. Its antigen is not yet known. Base-call qualities are not available, and no considerably larger clone is one nucleotide away. The data stem from a study of T cell changes during pregnancy in multiple sclerosis (dated by TCRdb to about 2019). Notes on the research overall: Changes in the T cell repertoire over the course of pregnancy were examined in this study in women with multiple sclerosis.

The germline V gene sets CDR1 to LGHNA and CDR2 to YNFKEQ. V loses 1 base of germline sequence and J loses 2 bases, and the interval between the two ends is 9 bases. Its CDR3 holds 14 amino acids, cysteine through phenylalanine. This entry keeps only the CDR3 DNA: 42 bases, framed from base 1. Library prep was done by the immunoSEQ multiplex PCR assay. This immuneACCESS table, as held by TCRdb, lists in-frame sequences with V and J called but not all clones. Of the missing ones, under half trace to an unresolved V gene in checked studies; the others have no known cause. The sample profile shows 40,000 to 50,000 clones; roughly 89% of them were found once. The ten largest clones add up to 0.95% to 1.5% of the sample.

Rearrangement joined TRBV4-2 to TRBJ2-7, with a tentative D gene TRBD1 over 6 matching bases. The sequenced sample was CD4+ T cells from peripheral blood mononuclear cells, obtained in the first trimester of pregnancy. This clonotype was sampled from a female donor with multiple sclerosis, enrolled in a pregnancy study. The bases are TGTGCCAGCAGCCAAGTAAAGGGGGCCTACGAGCAGTACTTC. The resulting protein is CASSQVKGAYEQYF.